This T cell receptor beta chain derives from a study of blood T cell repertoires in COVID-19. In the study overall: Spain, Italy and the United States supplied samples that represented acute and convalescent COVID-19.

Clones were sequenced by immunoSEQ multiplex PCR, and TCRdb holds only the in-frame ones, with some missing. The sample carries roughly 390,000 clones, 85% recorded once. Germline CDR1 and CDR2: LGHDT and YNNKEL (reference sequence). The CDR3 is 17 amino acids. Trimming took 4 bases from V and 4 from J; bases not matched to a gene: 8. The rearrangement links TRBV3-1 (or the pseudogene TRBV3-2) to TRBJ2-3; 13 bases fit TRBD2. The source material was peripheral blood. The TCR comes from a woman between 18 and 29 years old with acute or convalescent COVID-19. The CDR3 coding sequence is TGTGCCAGCAGCCCACTAGCGGGGGGGCATTATCCAGATACGCAGTATTTT. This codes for CASSPLAGGHYPDTQYF.